The clone carrying this TCR beta chain was counted between two and nine times. These data are taken from a study of blood T cell repertoires in COVID-19. Profiling relied on immunoSEQ multiplex PCR, and the TCRdb table lists in-frame clones only, not all of them. Of about 260,000 clones listed, over 75% were seen once; the top ten hold around 9.1%. The germline CDR1 and CDR2 sequences are SQVTM and ANQGSEA. Trimming took 3 bases from V and 2 from J, leaving 4 bases between them. This CDR3 spans 11 amino acids. This receptor was taken from a human donor in a cohort sampled during active COVID-19. The sequenced sample was peripheral blood. The chain is built from TRBV29-1 and TRBJ1-2, with D unclear. CDR3 sequence: CSVDLNYGYTF. The CDR3 DNA reads TGCAGCGTTGATCTCAACTATGGCTACACCTTC.